This T cell receptor beta chain originates from a study of blood T cells in healthy people across ages. Findings of the study overall: With age, beta diversity per million T cells declined roughly linearly, significantly by 35 to 40. The authors considered diversity estimates from one million T cells to be underestimates.

Trimming cost V 6 bases and J 6 bases; bases outside gene matches: 11. The CDR3 is made up of 15 amino acids. This clonotype was counted many times. The antigen is undetermined. The authors ran a second PCR of roughly 6 to 12 cycles using a sample-barcoded 5' primer and a J-beta primer mix. TCRdb called the 5' RACE reads again in MiXCR, with one record for every CDR3 protein. The sample has about 1 million distinct CDR3 sequences, over 35% seen once. This receptor was taken from a woman aged 60-70 years in good health. The chain recombines TRBV12-3 or TRBV12-4 with TRBJ2-1, with 7 bases lining up with TRBD1. Sequences were obtained from blood. This CDR3 reads CASRDNRGGSNEQFF. For the CDR3, the DNA is TGTGCCAGCAGGGACAACAGGGGCGGCTCCAATGAGCAGTTCTTC.